The T cell receptor (beta chain) under discussion was sequenced for a study of regulatory T cells in long-lasting Graves disease. Time point meaning: persistent/refractory GD, antithyroid drugs over 5 years with positive TRAb. The authors made the TCR library using RNA they extracted from PBMCs. Study conclusions and caveats: Persistent disease was associated with favored TRBV28 usage and with favored use of TRBJ1-2 and TRBJ2-5.

The sample holds a few counts of this clonotype. Its antigen is as yet unknown. Losses at the gene ends were 5 bases for V and 4 bases for J; bases not matched to a gene: 8. The length of the CDR3 is 15 residues. Germline V gives CDR1 SEHNR, CDR2 FQNEAQ (reference sequence). Through Arm-PCR of CDR3 regions and iRepertoire HTBI primers, TCR beta libraries were built. TCRdb called the multiplex PCR reads again in MiXCR, with one record for every CDR3 protein. Among around 430,000 distinct CDR3 sequences listed, about 20% were seen once. V and J are TRBV7-9 and TRBJ2-5; 9 bases align to TRBD1. The TCR was taken from a female donor with Graves disease. Sequenced material: peripheral blood mononuclear cells (PBMCs), taken when the disease was refractory, from a patient treated with antithyroid drugs. This CDR3 is CASSPRRTGAETQYF. CDR3 nucleotides: TGTGCCAGCAGCCCCCGGCGGACAGGGGCAGAGACCCAGTACTTC.